The T cell receptor beta chain described here comes from a study of blood T cell repertoires in COVID-19. For the study at large: T cells, B-cell-depleted T cells, or PBMCs provided the cDNA or gDNA that served as material.

Methods used by the authors: The authors estimated nucleated cell counts from reference gene primer amplification. Assay used: immunoSEQ multiplex PCR; TCRdb lists only in-frame clones, some missing. V and J calls and clone size are copied from that table; D and trimming were computed from the DNA. This sample has around 210,000 clones, with around four fifths found just once. Patients of the Seattle cohort, enrolled during active infection, were followed longitudinally. This clone occurred once. The CDR3 length is 14 residues. CDR1 is MDHEN, CDR2 SYDVKM, per germline. With V trimmed by 6 bases and J by 2 bases, 7 bases remained unmatched.

This clonotype was sampled from a man in his sixties with COVID-19, enrolled during active disease. Sequenced: peripheral blood. The chain has TRBV28 and TRBJ2-7, with 7 positions matching TRBD1. The CDR3 sequence is CASRTGTPTYEQYF. CDR3 in DNA: TGTGCCAGCAGGACAGGGACACCAACCTACGAGCAGTACTTC. Together with reference TRBV28 and TRBJ2-7, the CDR3 gives the full variable domain: DVKVTQSSRYLVKRTGEKVFLECVQDMDHENMFWYRQDPGLGLRLIYFSYDVKMKEKGDIPEGYSVSREKKERFSLILESASTNQTSMYLCASRTGTPTYEQYFGPGTRLTVT.